The rows below give T cell receptor beta chains drawn from one sample of a study of T cell responses to AZD1222 COVID-19 vaccine. The table came from immunoSEQ multiplex PCR; TCRdb's copy has only in-frame clones and leaves some out. The repertoire consists of more than 110,000 clones, with around 92% occurring once and the leading ten covering about 3.5%. The starting material was peripheral blood, obtained 28 days after the second AZD1222 dose. These receptors were taken from an adult who received the AZD1222 COVID-19 vaccine. Both conserved end residues are part of each CDR3.

V,CDR3
TRBV11-2,CASSLGGGGSYNEQFF
TRBV24-1,CATSDLARSDEQFF
TRBV7-2,CASSPRTDSNQPQHF
TRBV7-8,CASSWDENSPLHF
TRBV30,CAWSVQGNEQFF
TRBV28,CASSLPSGRGGQPQHF
TRBV5-1,CASSLTGAGNTIYF
TRBV28,CASGGQETLAKNIQYF
TRBV5-1,CASSQGTANTEAFF
TRBV6-5,CASSGTALHF
TRBV10-3,CAISLRSSYNEQFF
TRBV7-9,CASSGRNYSSYNEQFF
TRBV6-5,CASSYSGGSSYEQYF
TRBV28,CASSLPGADQYF
TRBV4-2,CASSQHGQGTSFYGYTF
TRBV25-1,CASSDSLTGEGYTF
TRBV9,CASSVAVNTEAFF
TRBV28,CASNRGASGDTEAFF
TRBV6-5,CASSYSKMRGGYGYTF
TRBV4-3,CASSQEVGGHSGYTF
TRBV5-6,CASSIGQGGTYEQYF
TRBV11-2,CASRLGYEQYF
TRBV23-1,CASSQSGYRGPPPLYGYTF
TRBV19,CASSPEFVGQPQHF
TRBV6-5,CASSYPDTNGNTIYF
TRBV18,CASSPPIHGPHTGELFF
TRBV12-3/TRBV12-4,CASVGGSEKLFF
TRBV7-2,CASSPSTGADSYEQYF
TRBV28,CASRGTSGQETQYF
TRBV7-2,CASSPRTAVNEKLFF
TRBV11-2,CASSLPGNTEAFF
TRBV5-1,CASSLEGPSVNTEAFF
TRBV30,CAWSRDGNNEKLFF